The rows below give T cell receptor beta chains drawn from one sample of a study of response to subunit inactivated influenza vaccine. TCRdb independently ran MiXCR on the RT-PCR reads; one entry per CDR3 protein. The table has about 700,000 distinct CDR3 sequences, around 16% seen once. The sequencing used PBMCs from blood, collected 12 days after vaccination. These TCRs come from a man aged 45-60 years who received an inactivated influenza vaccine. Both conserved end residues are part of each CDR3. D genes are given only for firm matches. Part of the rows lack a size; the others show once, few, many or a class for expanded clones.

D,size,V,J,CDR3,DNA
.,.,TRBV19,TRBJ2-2,CASILHGSNTGELFF,TGTGCCAGTATTCTACACGGTTCGAACACCGGGGAGCTGTTTTTT
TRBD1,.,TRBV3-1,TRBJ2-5,CASSQLTGPGQTQYF,TGTGCCAGCAGCCAGTTGACAGGGCCCGGCCAGACCCAGTACTTC
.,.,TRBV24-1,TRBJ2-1,CATSDYKGSSEQFF,TGTGCCACCAGTGATTATAAGGGGTCCAGTGAGCAGTTCTTC
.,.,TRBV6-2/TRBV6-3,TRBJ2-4,CASRSQGLLAKNIQYF,TGTGCCAGCAGATCACAGGGACTTCTAGCCAAAAACATTCAGTACTTC
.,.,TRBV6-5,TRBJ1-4,CASRGLSEKLFF,TGTGCCAGCCGGGGACTGTCCGAAAAACTGTTTTTT
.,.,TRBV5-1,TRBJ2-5,CASSLDWRVETQYF,TGCGCCAGCAGCTTGGATTGGCGGGTGGAGACCCAGTACTTC
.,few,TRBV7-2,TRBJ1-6,CASRESGNGNSPLHF,TGTGCCAGCAGAGAAAGCGGTAATGGTAATTCACCCCTCCACTTT
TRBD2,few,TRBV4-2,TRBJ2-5,CASSQGGTSALYQETQYF,TGTGCCAGCAGCCAAGGCGGGACTAGCGCCTTGTACCAAGAGACCCAGTACTTC
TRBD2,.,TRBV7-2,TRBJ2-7,CASSVHGTSGISYEQYF,TGTGCCAGCAGCGTACATGGGACTAGCGGGATCTCCTACGAGCAGTACTTC
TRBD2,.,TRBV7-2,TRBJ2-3,CASRIAGGRRTDTQYF,TGTGCCAGCAGAATAGCGGGGGGGCGCCGGACAGATACGCAGTATTTT
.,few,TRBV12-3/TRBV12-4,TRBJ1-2,CASSLGGPYPGRLSGYTF,TGTGCCAGCAGTTTAGGAGGGCCATACCCTGGTCGGCTATCTGGCTACACCTTC
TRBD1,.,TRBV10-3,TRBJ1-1,CAIRTGVNTEAFF,TGTGCCATCAGGACAGGGGTGAACACTGAAGCTTTCTTT
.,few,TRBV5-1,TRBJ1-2,CASSATPTDGYTF,TGCGCCAGCAGCGCGACCCCCACAGATGGCTACACCTTC
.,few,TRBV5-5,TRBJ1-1,CASSRGDSRNTEAFF,TGTGCCAGCAGCCGAGGGGACTCAAGGAACACTGAAGCTTTCTTT
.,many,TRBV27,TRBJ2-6,CASSVTGIIGANVLTF,TGTGCCAGCAGCGTGACAGGAATTATAGGGGCCAACGTCCTGACTTTC
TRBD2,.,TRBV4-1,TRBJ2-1,CASSRGLAEPNEQFF,TGCGCCAGCAGTCGAGGACTAGCGGAACCCAATGAGCAGTTCTTC
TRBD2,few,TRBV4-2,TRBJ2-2,CASSQAVVAGNTGELFF,TGTGCCAGCAGCCAGGCCGTAGTAGCGGGAAACACCGGGGAGCTGTTTTTT
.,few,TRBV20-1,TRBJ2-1,CSARGRLAGGDEQFF,TGCAGTGCTAGAGGGCGGCTCGCCGGGGGAGATGAGCAGTTCTTC
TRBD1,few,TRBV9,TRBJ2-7,CASSATGADYEQYF,TGTGCCAGCAGCGCCACAGGGGCCGACTACGAGCAGTACTTC
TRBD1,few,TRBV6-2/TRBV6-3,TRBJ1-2,CASSSPGQGFGYTF,TGTGCCAGCAGTTCCCCGGGACAGGGGTTCGGCTACACCTTC
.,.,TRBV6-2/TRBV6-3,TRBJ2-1,CASSWGSEQFF,TGTGCCAGCAGTTGGGGGAGTGAGCAGTTCTTC
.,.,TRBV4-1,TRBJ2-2,CASSQESTGTYTGELFF,TGCGCCAGCAGCCAAGAGTCCACAGGCACTTACACCGGGGAGCTGTTTTTT
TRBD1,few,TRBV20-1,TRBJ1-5,CSAIDRANQPQHF,TGCAGTGCGATCGACAGGGCCAATCAGCCCCAGCATTTT
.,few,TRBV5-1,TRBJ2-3,CASSLNVGSDTQYF,TGCGCCAGCAGCTTGAATGTTGGGTCCGATACGCAGTATTTT
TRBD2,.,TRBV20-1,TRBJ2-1,CSARGTSGKNEQFF,TGCAGTGCTAGGGGGACTAGCGGGAAAAATGAGCAGTTCTTC
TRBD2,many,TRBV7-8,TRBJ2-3,CASSPRVAGNTDTQYF,TGTGCCAGCAGCCCAAGGGTAGCGGGGAACACAGATACGCAGTATTTT
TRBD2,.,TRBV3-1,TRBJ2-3,CASSRSAGTRGDTQYF,TGTGCCAGCAGCCGGAGCGCCGGGACTAGAGGAGATACGCAGTATTTT
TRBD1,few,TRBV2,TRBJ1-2,CASKPGQGAYGYTF,TGTGCCAGCAAACCGGGACAGGGGGCCTATGGCTACACCTTC
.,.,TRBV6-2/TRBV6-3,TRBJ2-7,CASSYRRYYEQYF,TGTGCCAGCAGTTACCGCAGATACTACGAGCAGTACTTC
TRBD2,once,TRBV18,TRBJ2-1,CASSPRLGKTSGSYLNEQFF,TGTGCCAGCTCACCACGTTTAGGCAAGACTAGCGGGAGTTACCTCAATGAGCAGTTCTTC
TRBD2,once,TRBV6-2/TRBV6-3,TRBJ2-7,CASSSTTSAGGFYEQYF,TGTGCCAGCAGTTCCACCACATCAGCGGGAGGCTTCTACGAGCAGTACTTC
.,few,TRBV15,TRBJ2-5,CATSSASGEWETQYF,TGTGCCACCAGCAGCGCGTCGGGGGAGTGGGAGACCCAGTACTTC
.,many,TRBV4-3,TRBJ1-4,CASSQYRVGSEKLFF,TGCGCCAGCAGCCAATACAGGGTTGGGAGTGAAAAACTGTTTTTT
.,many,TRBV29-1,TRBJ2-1,CSVSHGDSPSHNEQFF,TGCAGCGTTTCCCACGGGGACTCACCCTCCCACAATGAGCAGTTCTTC
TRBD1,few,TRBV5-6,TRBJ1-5,CASSYDGGQAQPQHF,TGTGCCAGCAGCTACGACGGGGGACAGGCTCAGCCCCAGCATTTT
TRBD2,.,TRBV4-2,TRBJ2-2,CASSHSPSGDGELFF,TGTGCCAGCAGCCATAGCCCTAGCGGAGACGGGGAGCTGTTTTTT
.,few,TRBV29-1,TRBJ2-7,CSVAGETYEQYF,TGCAGCGTTGCGGGGGAGACCTACGAGCAGTACTTC
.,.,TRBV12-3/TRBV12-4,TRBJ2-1,CASSYQLGNEQFF,TGTGCCAGCAGTTATCAGCTAGGCAATGAGCAGTTCTTC
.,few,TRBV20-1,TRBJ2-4,CSARHRLAKNIQYF,TGCAGTGCTAGGCACAGGCTAGCCAAAAACATTCAGTACTTC
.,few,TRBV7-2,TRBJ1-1,CASSLLQVKNTEAFF,TGTGCCAGCAGCTTGCTACAGGTGAAGAACACTGAAGCTTTCTTT
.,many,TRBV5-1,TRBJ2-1,CASAAGFSYNEQFF,TGCGCCAGCGCCGCAGGGTTCTCCTACAATGAGCAGTTCTTC
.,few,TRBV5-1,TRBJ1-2,CASSITTNSGYGYTF,TGCGCCAGCAGCATTACGACGAACTCGGGCTATGGCTACACCTTC